Described below is a single T cell receptor (beta chain) sequence and its context. This entry comes from a study of TIL therapy for anti-PD-1-resistant metastatic lung cancer. Study information: Tumors carried a median roughly 1.5 non-synonymous mutations per megabase.

Germline-derived CDR1 and CDR2 are MNHNS and SASEGT. This CDR3 is 16 amino acids long. J lost 5 bases, V lost 2 bases, and 9 bases had no gene match. This was the immunoSEQ v3 assay. Measured with immunoSEQ multiplex PCR; TCRdb has only the in-frame clones, and not every one. This sample has fewer than 20,000 clones, with around 68% found just once. The time point: pre-treatment sample, taken before nivolumab and TIL therapy. The chain is built from TRBV6-1 and TRBJ2-4, with TRBD1 matching over 7 bases. The source is a person aged 25-79 years with non-small cell lung cancer. The sample here was blood, taken at baseline. CDR3 sequence (DNA): TGTGCCAGCAGTGAAACAGGGGATCTCCTCCAAAACATTCAGTACTTC. The encoded protein is CASSETGDLLQNIQYF.